A selection of T cell receptor beta chains follows, all from one sample in a study of blood T cells in healthy people across ages. TCRdb re-called the 5' RACE reads with MiXCR, one entry per CDR3 protein. The sample carries roughly 1.4 million distinct CDR3 sequences, around 59% recorded once. The material sequenced was blood. These TCRs come from a man younger than 30 in good health. The CDR3 runs from the conserved cysteine through the conserved F or W. The order of the fields is J gene, V gene, D gene, clone size, CDR3 protein, CDR3 DNA. The D gene is left open where the match is weak. A clone size is listed for some rows: how often the clone was seen (once, few, many), or a class if it is expanded.

J gene: TRBJ2-1; V gene: TRBV13; D gene: TRBD2; clone size: once; CDR3 protein: CASSPPGLAGKYNEQFF; CDR3 DNA: TGTGCCAGCAGCCCGCCGGGACTAGCGGGAAAATACAATGAGCAGTTCTTC
J gene: TRBJ2-2; V gene: TRBV4-1; D gene: -; clone size: -; CDR3 protein: CASRTEGGGELFF; CDR3 DNA: TGCGCCAGCAGAACAGAGGGTGGCGGGGAGCTGTTTTTT
J gene: TRBJ1-2; V gene: TRBV27; D gene: -; clone size: few; CDR3 protein: CASGQGNGYTF; CDR3 DNA: TGTGCCAGCGGTCAAGGAAATGGCTACACCTTC
J gene: TRBJ1-1; V gene: TRBV4-1; D gene: -; clone size: -; CDR3 protein: CASSHQGGEDTEAFF; CDR3 DNA: TGCGCCAGCAGCCACCAAGGGGGGGAGGACACTGAAGCTTTCTTT
J gene: TRBJ2-3; V gene: TRBV7-9; D gene: TRBD2; clone size: -; CDR3 protein: CATGRDTDTQYF; CDR3 DNA: TGTGCCACCGGGAGGGACACAGATACGCAGTATTTT
J gene: TRBJ1-5; V gene: TRBV2; D gene: -; clone size: -; CDR3 protein: CASAGQGRAGPNQPQHF; CDR3 DNA: TGTGCCAGCGCTGGGCAGGGTCGAGCCGGTCCTAATCAGCCCCAGCATTTT
J gene: TRBJ2-1; V gene: TRBV5-6; D gene: -; clone size: -; CDR3 protein: CASSQLRGRGGILEQFF; CDR3 DNA: TGTGCCAGCAGCCAGCTGCGGGGAAGGGGCGGAATCTTGGAGCAGTTCTTC
J gene: TRBJ2-1; V gene: TRBV11-2; D gene: -; clone size: once; CDR3 protein: CASSTSFNEQFF; CDR3 DNA: TGTGCCAGCAGTACTAGCTTCAATGAGCAGTTCTTC
J gene: TRBJ1-2; V gene: TRBV25-1; D gene: -; clone size: -; CDR3 protein: CASSVDSLGTGYTF; CDR3 DNA: TGTGCCAGCAGTGTGGACAGTCTCGGCACTGGCTACACCTTC
J gene: TRBJ2-7; V gene: TRBV29-1; D gene: TRBD1; clone size: -; CDR3 protein: CSVEDDRGGTYEQYF; CDR3 DNA: TGCAGCGTTGAAGACGACAGGGGGGGAACCTACGAGCAGTACTTC
J gene: TRBJ1-1; V gene: TRBV28; D gene: TRBD1; clone size: -; CDR3 protein: CASSSIDRGRRAFF; CDR3 DNA: TGTGCCAGCAGTAGTATTGACAGGGGGCGCCGAGCTTTCTTT
J gene: TRBJ2-1; V gene: TRBV9; D gene: -; clone size: -; CDR3 protein: CASSVEMGREQFF; CDR3 DNA: TGTGCCAGCAGCGTAGAGATGGGGAGGGAGCAGTTCTTC
J gene: TRBJ1-2; V gene: TRBV18; D gene: -; clone size: -; CDR3 protein: CASSPGQRVNYGCTF; CDR3 DNA: TGTGCCAGCTCACCTGGACAGCGAGTTAACTATGGCTGCACCTTC
J gene: TRBJ1-2; V gene: TRBV5-5; D gene: -; clone size: few; CDR3 protein: CASYRSNYGYTF; CDR3 DNA: TGTGCCAGCTACAGGTCTAACTATGGCTACACCTTC
J gene: TRBJ2-7; V gene: TRBV7-2; D gene: TRBD1; clone size: few; CDR3 protein: CASSLVAGTGWYEQYF; CDR3 DNA: TGTGCCAGCAGCTTAGTTGCCGGGACAGGGTGGTACGAGCAGTACTTC
J gene: TRBJ1-6; V gene: TRBV20-1; D gene: -; clone size: -; CDR3 protein: CSPTPQSYNSPLHF; CDR3 DNA: TGCAGTCCTACCCCCCAGTCGTATAATTCACCCCTCCACTTT
J gene: TRBJ1-6; V gene: TRBV4-1; D gene: -; clone size: -; CDR3 protein: CASSHLSLQGLTGSPLHF; CDR3 DNA: TGCGCCAGCAGCCACCTGTCTCTTCAGGGGTTGACGGGTTCACCCCTCCACTTT
J gene: TRBJ2-2; V gene: TRBV28; D gene: -; clone size: -; CDR3 protein: CASSFLAENTGELFF; CDR3 DNA: TGTGCCAGCAGTTTTTTAGCGGAGAACACCGGGGAGCTGTTTTTT
J gene: TRBJ2-7; V gene: TRBV28; D gene: TRBD1; clone size: -; CDR3 protein: CASSPLDRVYEQYF; CDR3 DNA: TGTGCCAGCAGTCCTTTGGACAGGGTCTACGAGCAGTACTTC
J gene: TRBJ1-5; V gene: TRBV20-1; D gene: -; clone size: -; CDR3 protein: CSATGGGASNQPQHF; CDR3 DNA: TGCAGTGCAACGGGAGGCGGGGCGAGCAATCAGCCCCAGCATTTT
J gene: TRBJ2-1; V gene: TRBV27; D gene: -; clone size: many; CDR3 protein: CASSLSLSSYNEQFF; CDR3 DNA: TGTGCCAGCAGCCTCTCCCTCTCCTCCTACAATGAGCAGTTCTTC
J gene: TRBJ2-7; V gene: TRBV4-3; D gene: -; clone size: once; CDR3 protein: CASSQERIDREVDYEQYF; CDR3 DNA: TGCGCCAGCAGCCAAGAGAGGATAGACAGGGAGGTGGACTACGAGCAGTACTTC
J gene: TRBJ2-2; V gene: TRBV12-3/TRBV12-4; D gene: TRBD1; clone size: -; CDR3 protein: CASSLGTANPNTGELFF; CDR3 DNA: TGTGCCAGCAGCCTCGGGACAGCAAATCCGAACACCGGGGAGCTGTTTTTT
J gene: TRBJ2-5; V gene: TRBV3-1; D gene: -; clone size: -; CDR3 protein: CASGGHTQETQYF; CDR3 DNA: TGTGCCAGCGGCGGACATACTCAAGAGACCCAGTACTTC
J gene: TRBJ2-5; V gene: TRBV10-1; D gene: TRBD1; clone size: -; CDR3 protein: CASSRTGDQKETQYF; CDR3 DNA: TGCGCCAGCAGTCGGACAGGGGACCAAAAAGAGACCCAGTACTTC
J gene: TRBJ2-1; V gene: TRBV4-3; D gene: -; clone size: -; CDR3 protein: CASSQVVGTTYNEQFF; CDR3 DNA: TGCGCCAGCAGCCAAGTGGTGGGGACGACCTACAATGAGCAGTTCTTC
J gene: TRBJ2-4; V gene: TRBV28; D gene: -; clone size: few; CDR3 protein: CASSSGTQGINIQYF; CDR3 DNA: TGTGCCAGCAGTTCGGGGACACAGGGTATTAACATTCAGTACTTC
J gene: TRBJ2-1; V gene: TRBV4-2; D gene: TRBD2; clone size: once; CDR3 protein: CASSQWRLADNEQFF; CDR3 DNA: TGTGCCAGCAGCCAATGGAGACTAGCGGACAATGAGCAGTTCTTC
J gene: TRBJ2-1; V gene: TRBV20-1; D gene: -; clone size: -; CDR3 protein: CSARDLVGDNEQFF; CDR3 DNA: TGCAGTGCTAGAGATTTGGTGGGAGACAATGAGCAGTTCTTC
J gene: TRBJ2-7; V gene: TRBV27; D gene: -; clone size: -; CDR3 protein: CASSLGRTYYEQYF; CDR3 DNA: TGTGCCAGCAGTTTGGGTCGGACCTACTACGAGCAGTACTTC
J gene: TRBJ2-3; V gene: TRBV12-3/TRBV12-4; D gene: -; clone size: -; CDR3 protein: CASRATDTLYF; CDR3 DNA: TGTGCCAGCAGGGCTACAGATACGCTGTATTTT
J gene: TRBJ2-3; V gene: TRBV4-3; D gene: -; clone size: -; CDR3 protein: CASSQSGADTQYF; CDR3 DNA: TGCGCCAGCAGCCAGTCCGGGGCGGATACGCAGTATTTT
J gene: TRBJ2-6; V gene: TRBV28; D gene: -; clone size: -; CDR3 protein: CASSFGGLVYGANVLTF; CDR3 DNA: TGTGCCAGCAGTTTCGGGGGGCTTGTTTATGGGGCCAACGTCCTGACTTTC
J gene: TRBJ1-2; V gene: TRBV7-9; D gene: -; clone size: -; CDR3 protein: CASSLDRQHGYTF; CDR3 DNA: TGTGCCAGCAGCTTAGACAGGCAACATGGCTACACCTTC
J gene: TRBJ1-1; V gene: TRBV2; D gene: TRBD1; clone size: -; CDR3 protein: CARADRDLNTEAFF; CDR3 DNA: TGTGCCAGGGCAGACAGGGACTTGAACACTGAAGCTTTCTTT
J gene: TRBJ1-6; V gene: TRBV25-1; D gene: -; clone size: -; CDR3 protein: CASSEGVVSPLHF; CDR3 DNA: TGTGCCAGCAGTGAAGGGGTGGTTTCACCCCTCCACTTT
J gene: TRBJ2-1; V gene: TRBV27; D gene: TRBD2; clone size: -; CDR3 protein: CASSPNGTTYNEQFF; CDR3 DNA: TGTGCCAGCAGTCCGAACGGGACTACCTACAATGAGCAGTTCTTC
J gene: TRBJ2-3; V gene: TRBV25-1; D gene: -; clone size: -; CDR3 protein: CASSPFSGRDTQYF; CDR3 DNA: TGTGCCAGCAGTCCGTTTAGCGGCCGGGATACGCAGTATTTT
J gene: TRBJ1-2; V gene: TRBV6-5; D gene: TRBD1; clone size: -; CDR3 protein: CASSYWETGGSYGYTF; CDR3 DNA: TGTGCCAGCAGTTACTGGGAGACAGGGGGAAGCTATGGCTACACCTTC
J gene: TRBJ1-6; V gene: TRBV7-2; D gene: TRBD1; clone size: -; CDR3 protein: CASSLRGGPYHSPLHF; CDR3 DNA: TGTGCCAGCAGCTTAAGAGGGGGCCCCTATCATTCACCCCTCCACTTT
J gene: TRBJ2-7; V gene: TRBV2; D gene: -; clone size: few; CDR3 protein: CASRPLRLLSYEQYF; CDR3 DNA: TGTGCCAGCAGGCCCCTAAGACTGCTATCCTACGAGCAGTACTTC
J gene: TRBJ2-1; V gene: TRBV29-1; D gene: TRBD2; clone size: few; CDR3 protein: CSVEDARREAYNEQFF; CDR3 DNA: TGCAGCGTTGAAGACGCCCGACGGGAGGCCTACAATGAGCAGTTCTTC
J gene: TRBJ2-5; V gene: TRBV20-1; D gene: -; clone size: few; CDR3 protein: CSARVGGKETQYF; CDR3 DNA: TGCAGTGCTAGAGTGGGGGGAAAAGAGACCCAGTACTTC
J gene: TRBJ2-3; V gene: TRBV14; D gene: -; clone size: -; CDR3 protein: CASSQDTATSTDTQYF; CDR3 DNA: TGTGCCAGCAGCCAAGATACGGCGACTAGCACAGATACGCAGTATTTT
J gene: TRBJ1-1; V gene: TRBV5-5; D gene: -; clone size: -; CDR3 protein: CASSLGRVGDTEAFF; CDR3 DNA: TGTGCCAGCAGCTTGGGCAGGGTTGGGGACACTGAAGCTTTCTTT
J gene: TRBJ1-1; V gene: TRBV2; D gene: -; clone size: few; CDR3 protein: CASSEGEVTEAFF; CDR3 DNA: TGTGCCAGCAGTGAAGGCGAGGTCACTGAAGCTTTCTTT
J gene: TRBJ1-6; V gene: TRBV10-3; D gene: -; clone size: -; CDR3 protein: CAIGDRASTSPLHF; CDR3 DNA: TGTGCCATCGGTGATAGGGCGAGCACTTCACCCCTCCACTTT
J gene: TRBJ1-2; V gene: TRBV10-3; D gene: TRBD1; clone size: few; CDR3 protein: CAISESGGQGVYTF; CDR3 DNA: TGTGCCATCAGTGAGTCGGGGGGACAGGGAGTCTACACCTTC
J gene: TRBJ2-7; V gene: TRBV20-1; D gene: -; clone size: -; CDR3 protein: CSARDRGSYYEQYF; CDR3 DNA: TGCAGTGCTAGAGACCGGGGCAGTTACTACGAGCAGTACTTC